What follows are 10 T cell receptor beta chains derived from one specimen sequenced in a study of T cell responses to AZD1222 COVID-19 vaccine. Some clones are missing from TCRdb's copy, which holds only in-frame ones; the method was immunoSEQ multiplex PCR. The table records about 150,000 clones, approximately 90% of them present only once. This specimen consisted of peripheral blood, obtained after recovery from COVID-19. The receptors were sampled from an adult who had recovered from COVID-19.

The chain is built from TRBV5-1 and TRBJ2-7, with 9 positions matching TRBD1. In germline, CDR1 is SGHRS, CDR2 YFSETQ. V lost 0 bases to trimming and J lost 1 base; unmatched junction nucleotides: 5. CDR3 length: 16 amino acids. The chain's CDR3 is CASSLAPGQGSYEQYF. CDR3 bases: TGCGCCAGCAGCTTGGCCCCGGGACAGGGTTCCTACGAGCAGTACTTC.

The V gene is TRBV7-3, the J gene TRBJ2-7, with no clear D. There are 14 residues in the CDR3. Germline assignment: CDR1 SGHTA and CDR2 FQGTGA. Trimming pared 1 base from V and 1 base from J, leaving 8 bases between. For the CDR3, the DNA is TGTGCCAGCAGCTTAAGGCCGGGTTCCTACGAGCAGTACTTC. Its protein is CASSLRPGSYEQYF.

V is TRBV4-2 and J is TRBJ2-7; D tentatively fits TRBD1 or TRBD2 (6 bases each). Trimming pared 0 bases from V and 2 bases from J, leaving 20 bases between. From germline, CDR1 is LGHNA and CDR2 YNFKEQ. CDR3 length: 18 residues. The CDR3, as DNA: TGTGCCAGCAGCCAAGATGGGGGCGGGACTCACTTAGCCTACGAGCAGTACTTC. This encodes CASSQDGGGTHLAYEQYF.

CDR3 loop: CARTGATNEKLFF. The CDR3 nucleotides are TGTGCCAGAACAGGAGCAACTAATGAAAAACTGTTTTTT. This chain links TRBV2 with TRBJ1-4, with a tentative D call TRBD1 (5 bases). The CDR3 has 13 residues. Germline CDR1 reads SNHLY; CDR2 reads FYNNEI. V was cut by 9 bases and J by 0 bases, with 8 bases left in between.

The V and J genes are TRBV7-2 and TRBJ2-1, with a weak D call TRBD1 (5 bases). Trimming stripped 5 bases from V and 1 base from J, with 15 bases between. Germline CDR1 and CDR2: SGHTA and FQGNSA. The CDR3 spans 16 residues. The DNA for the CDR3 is TGTGCCAGCAGCCTTAGGGGCGGTGGGTCCTACAATGAGCAGTTCTTC. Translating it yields CASSLRGGGSYNEQFF.

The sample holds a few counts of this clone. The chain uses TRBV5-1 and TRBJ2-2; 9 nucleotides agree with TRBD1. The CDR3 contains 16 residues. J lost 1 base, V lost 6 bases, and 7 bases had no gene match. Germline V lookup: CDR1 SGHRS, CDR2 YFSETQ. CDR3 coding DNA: TGCGCCAGCACCCGGACAGGGGCAATGAACACCGGGGAGCTGTTTTTT. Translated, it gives CASTRTGAMNTGELFF.

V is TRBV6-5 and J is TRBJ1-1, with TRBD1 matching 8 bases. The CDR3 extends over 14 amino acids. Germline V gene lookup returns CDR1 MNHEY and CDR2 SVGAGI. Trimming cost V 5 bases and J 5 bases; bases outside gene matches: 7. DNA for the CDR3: TGTGCCAGCAGTCGTATAACAGGGGGGACTGAAGCTTTCTTT. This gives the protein CASSRITGGTEAFF.

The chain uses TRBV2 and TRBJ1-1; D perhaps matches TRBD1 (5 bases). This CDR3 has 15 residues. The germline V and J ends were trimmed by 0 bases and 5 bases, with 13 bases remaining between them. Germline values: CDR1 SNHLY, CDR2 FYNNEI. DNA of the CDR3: TGTGCCAGCAGTGAAGCGCTTCGGGGGTTGACTGAAGCTTTCTTT. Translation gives CASSEALRGLTEAFF. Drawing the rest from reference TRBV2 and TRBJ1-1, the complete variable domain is EPEVTQTPSHQVTQMGQEVILRCVPISNHLYFYWYRQILGQKVEFLVSFYNNEISEKSEIFDDQFSVERPDGSNFTLKIRSTKLEDSAMYFCASSEALRGLTEAFFGQGTRLTVV.

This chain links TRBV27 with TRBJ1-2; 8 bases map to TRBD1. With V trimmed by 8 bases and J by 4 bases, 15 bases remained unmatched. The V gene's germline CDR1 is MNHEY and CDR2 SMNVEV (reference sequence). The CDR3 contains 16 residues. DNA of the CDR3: TGTGCCAGCGGACCGATTTTCCAGGGGGCTGGCTATGGCTACACCTTC. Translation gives CASGPIFQGAGYGYTF.

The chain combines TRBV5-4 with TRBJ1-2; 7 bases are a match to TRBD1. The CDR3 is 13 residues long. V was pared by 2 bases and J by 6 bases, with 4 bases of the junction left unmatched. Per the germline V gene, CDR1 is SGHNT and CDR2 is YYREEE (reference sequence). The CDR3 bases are TGTGCCAGCAGCTTCGGGACAGAAGATGGCTACACCTTC. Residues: CASSFGTEDGYTF.